These 4 T cell receptor beta chains were sequenced from one sample in a study of graft-versus-host responses after intestinal transplantation. Only in-frame clones appear in the TCRdb table, and some are missing; sequencing was by immunoSEQ multiplex PCR. The sample lists over 90,000 clones, roughly 93% occurring once. For these TCRs, the target antigens are not known. Sequencing was performed on unstimulated CD8+ T cells sorted from spleen or lymph node cells, taken before intestinal transplant. The receptor set was obtained from a human donor who received an intestinal transplant.

This chain joins TRBV18 and TRBJ2-2, with 7 bases lining up with TRBD1. CDR1 is KGHSH, CDR2 LQKENI, per germline. V shed 0 bases and J 0 bases; nucleotides not matched to a gene: 4. CDR3 size: 17 residues. The CDR3 nucleotides read TGTGCCAGCTCACCACCGACAGGGTTATCGAACACCGGGGAGCTGTTTTTT. This sequence encodes CASSPPTGLSNTGELFF.

This clone was recorded once. The chain joins TRBV4-1 to TRBJ2-7, with D hard to call. Trimming took off 0 bases at V and 3 bases at J, with 9 bases between the two ends. From germline, CDR1 is MGHRA and CDR2 YSYEKL. CDR3 length: 14 residues. CDR3 bases: TGCGCCAGCAGCCAAGATCAGAGTAGCTACGAGCAGTACTTC. It is translated as CASSQDQSSYEQYF.

V gene TRBV6-5 combines with J gene TRBJ2-3; D possibly corresponds to TRBD2 (6 bases). Germline V gene lookup returns CDR1 MNHEY and CDR2 SVGAGI. Trimming cost V 6 bases and J 3 bases, with 16 bases left between them. This CDR3 region has 15 residues. The CDR3 region is CASSYTGGGTDTQYF. In DNA form, the CDR3 reads TGTGCCAGCAGCTACACCGGGGGTGGGACAGATACGCAGTATTTT.

This chain links TRBV9 with TRBJ2-7, with 7 nucleotides matching TRBD2. The germline V gene encodes CDR1 SGDLS and CDR2 YYNGEE. V was clipped by 0 bases and J by 3 bases; unmatched bases: 9. The CDR3 has 16 amino acids. This CDR3 reads CASSVGFSGQYYEQYF. CDR3 bases: TGTGCCAGCAGCGTAGGGTTTAGCGGGCAATACTACGAGCAGTACTTC. The variable domain in full, completed from reference TRBV9 and TRBJ2-7, reads DSGVTQTPKHLITATGQRVTLRCSPRSGDLSVYWYQQSLDQGLQFLIQYYNGEERAKGNILERFSAQQFPDLHSELNLSSLELGDSALYFCASSVGFSGQYYEQYFGPGTRLTVT.